The 5 T cell receptor beta chains presented below share a single source sample, sequenced in a study of technical replicates of blood from a handful of donors. Profiling relied on immunoSEQ multiplex PCR, and the TCRdb table lists in-frame clones only, not all of them. The data hold about 97,000 clones, with approximately 96% observed a single time. Sequencing used T cells isolated from PBMCs. These receptors all come from a human donor in good health.

J is TRBJ1-1 and V is TRBV5-6; D is undetermined. The CDR3 spans 13 residues. CDR1 and CDR2 from the germline V gene are SGHDT and YYEEEE. Trimming took 2 bases from V and 6 from J, leaving 11 bases between them. The CDR3 sequence: CASSLGGPPEAFF. DNA for the CDR3: TGTGCCAGCAGCTTAGGCGGGCCCCCTGAAGCTTTCTTT.

The V call is TRBV6-1, the J call TRBJ2-3, with TRBD2 identical over 8 bases. The junction had 10 bases not matched to a gene; V was cut back by 0 bases and J by 2 bases. The CDR3 length is 18 residues. Germline V gene sequence: CDR1 MNHNS, CDR2 SASEGT. CDR3 coding DNA: TGTGCCAGCAGTGAAGCCCCGAGCACTAGCGGTTACACAGATACGCAGTATTTT. Translation: CASSEAPSTSGYTDTQYF.

The chain couples TRBV30 to TRBJ1-5, with 7 bases fitting TRBD1. J lost 5 bases, V lost 3 bases, and 4 bases had no gene match. Germline values: CDR1 GTSNPN, CDR2 SVGIG (reference sequence). The length of the CDR3 is 13 residues. CDR3 residues: CAWSPDRDQPQHF. The CDR3 nucleotides read TGTGCCTGGAGCCCAGACAGGGATCAGCCCCAGCATTTT.

The genes are TRBV9 and TRBJ2-7, with D maybe TRBD1 (5 bases). The CDR3 length is 15 residues. Trimming removed 1 base from V and 5 bases from J, with 16 bases in between. Germline CDR1 and CDR2: SGDLS and YYNGEE. CDR3 sequence (DNA): TGTGCCAGCAGCGTATCCTTGGCAGGGAACCACGAGCAGTACTTC. This gives the protein CASSVSLAGNHEQYF.

The genes are TRBV6-5 and TRBJ1-2; 7 positions agree with TRBD1. Germline trimming cut 4 bases from V and 3 bases from J; bases unmatched to any gene: 5. Germline V CDR1 and CDR2: MNHEY, SVGAGI. The CDR3 has 14 amino acids. CDR3 in amino acids: CASSSDREYYGYTF. DNA for the CDR3: TGTGCCAGCAGTTCAGACAGGGAGTACTATGGCTACACCTTC.